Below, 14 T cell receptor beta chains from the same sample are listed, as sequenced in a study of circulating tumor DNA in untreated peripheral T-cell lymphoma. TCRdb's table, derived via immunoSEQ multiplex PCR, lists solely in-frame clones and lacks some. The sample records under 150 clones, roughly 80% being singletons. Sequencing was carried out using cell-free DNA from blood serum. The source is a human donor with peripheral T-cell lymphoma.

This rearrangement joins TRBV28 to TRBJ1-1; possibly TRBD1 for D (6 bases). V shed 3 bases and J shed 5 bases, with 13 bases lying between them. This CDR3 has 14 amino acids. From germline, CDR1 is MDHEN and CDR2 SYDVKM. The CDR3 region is CASSFPDRWTEAFF. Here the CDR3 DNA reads TGTGCCAGCAGTTTTCCTGACAGGTGGACTGAAGCTTTCTTT.

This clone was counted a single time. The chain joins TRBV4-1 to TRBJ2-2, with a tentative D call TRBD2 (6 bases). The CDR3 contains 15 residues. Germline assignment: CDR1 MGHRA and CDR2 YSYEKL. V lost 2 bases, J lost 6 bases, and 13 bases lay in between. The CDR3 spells CASSQRAGTAGELFF. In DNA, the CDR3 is TGCGCCAGCAGCCAAAGAGCGGGTACCGCCGGGGAGCTGTTTTTT.

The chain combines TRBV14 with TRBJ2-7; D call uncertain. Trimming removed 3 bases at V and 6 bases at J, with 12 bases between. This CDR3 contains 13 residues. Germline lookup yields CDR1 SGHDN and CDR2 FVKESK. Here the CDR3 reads CASSQFFSGEQYF. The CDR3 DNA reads TGTGCCAGCAGCCAGTTTTTCTCGGGCGAGCAGTACTTC.

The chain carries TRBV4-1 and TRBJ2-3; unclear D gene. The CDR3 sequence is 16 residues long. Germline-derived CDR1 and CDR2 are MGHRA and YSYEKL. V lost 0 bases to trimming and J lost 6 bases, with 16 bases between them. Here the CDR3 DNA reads TGCGCCAGCAGCCAAGAAGGTATTAGTGCGTACGATACGCAGTATTTT. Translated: CASSQEGISAYDTQYF.

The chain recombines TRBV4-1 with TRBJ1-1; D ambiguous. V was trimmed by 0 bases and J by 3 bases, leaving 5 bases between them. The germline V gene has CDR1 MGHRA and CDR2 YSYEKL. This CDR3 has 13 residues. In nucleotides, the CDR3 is TGCGCCAGCAGCCAAGAGGGGTACACTGAAGCTTTCTTT. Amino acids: CASSQEGYTEAFF.

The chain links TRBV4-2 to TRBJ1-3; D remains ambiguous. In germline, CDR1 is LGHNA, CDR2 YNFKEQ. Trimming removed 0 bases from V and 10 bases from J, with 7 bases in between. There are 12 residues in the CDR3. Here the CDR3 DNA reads TGTGCCAGCAGCCAAGATCTTAGGACCATATATTTT. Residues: CASSQDLRTIYF.

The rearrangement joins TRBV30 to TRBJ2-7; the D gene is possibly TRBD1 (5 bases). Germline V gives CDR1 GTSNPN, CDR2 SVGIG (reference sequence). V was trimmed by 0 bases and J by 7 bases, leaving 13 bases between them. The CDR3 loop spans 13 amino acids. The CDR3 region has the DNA TGTGCCTGGAGTGTAAGGCAGGGATGGGAGCAGTACTTC. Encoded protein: CAWSVRQGWEQYF.

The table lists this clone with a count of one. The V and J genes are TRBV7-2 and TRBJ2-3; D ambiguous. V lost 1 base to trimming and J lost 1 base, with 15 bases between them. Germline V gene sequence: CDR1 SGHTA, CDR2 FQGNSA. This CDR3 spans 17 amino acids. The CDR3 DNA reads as TGTGCCAGCAGCTTAGACCGAACACTCGACCGCACAGATACGCAGTATTTT. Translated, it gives CASSLDRTLDRTDTQYF.

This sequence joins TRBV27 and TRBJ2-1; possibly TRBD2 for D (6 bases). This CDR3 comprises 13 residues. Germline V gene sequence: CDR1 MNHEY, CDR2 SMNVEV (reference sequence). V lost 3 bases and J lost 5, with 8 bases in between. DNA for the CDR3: TGTGCCAGCAGTTTTGGGAGGAACAATGAGCAGTTCTTC. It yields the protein CASSFGRNNEQFF.

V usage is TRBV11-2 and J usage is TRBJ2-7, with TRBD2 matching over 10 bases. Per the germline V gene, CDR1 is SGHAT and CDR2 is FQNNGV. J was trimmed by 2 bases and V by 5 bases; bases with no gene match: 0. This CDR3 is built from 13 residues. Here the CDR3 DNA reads TGTGCCAGCAGCCTAGCGGGAGCCTACGAGCAGTACTTC. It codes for CASSLAGAYEQYF.

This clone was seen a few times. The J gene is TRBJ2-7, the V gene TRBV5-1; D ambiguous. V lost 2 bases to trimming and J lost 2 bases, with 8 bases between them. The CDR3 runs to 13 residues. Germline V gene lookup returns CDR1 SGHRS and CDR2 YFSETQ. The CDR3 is CASSFDGAYEQYF. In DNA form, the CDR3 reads TGCGCCAGCAGCTTTGACGGAGCCTACGAGCAGTACTTC.

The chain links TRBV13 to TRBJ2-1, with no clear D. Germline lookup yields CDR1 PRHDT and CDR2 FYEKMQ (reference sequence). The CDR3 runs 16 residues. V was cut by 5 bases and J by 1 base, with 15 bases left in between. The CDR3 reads CASSPTRQASYNEQFF. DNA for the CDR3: TGTGCCAGCAGCCCAACCCGACAAGCATCCTACAATGAGCAGTTCTTC.

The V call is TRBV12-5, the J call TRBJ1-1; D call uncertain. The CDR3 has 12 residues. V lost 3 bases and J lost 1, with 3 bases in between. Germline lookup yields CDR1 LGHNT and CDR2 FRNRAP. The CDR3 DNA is TGTGCTAGTGGTTTCGAGAACACTGAAGCTTTCTTT. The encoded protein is CASGFENTEAFF.

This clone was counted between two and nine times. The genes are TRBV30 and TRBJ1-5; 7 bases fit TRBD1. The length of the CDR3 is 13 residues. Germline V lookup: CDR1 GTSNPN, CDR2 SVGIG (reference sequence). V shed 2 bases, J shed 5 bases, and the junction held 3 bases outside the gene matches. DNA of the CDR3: TGTGCCTGGAGTCCTGACAGGGATCAGCCCCAGCATTTT. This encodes CAWSPDRDQPQHF.